This T cell receptor beta chain is from a study of T-cell memory formation after mild COVID-19. Using its own MiXCR run on the 5' RACE reads, TCRdb lists one record per CDR3 protein. Of 410,000 or so distinct CDR3 sequences in the sample, under 25% are singletons; the top ten hold roughly 14%. This clonotype was recorded a few times. With 6 bases removed from V and 0 bases from J, the gap between germline ends came to 15 bases. The CDR3 is made up of 16 amino acids. CDR1 is ENHRY, CDR2 SYGVKD, per germline. The chain has TRBV10-3 and TRBJ2-1; D is perhaps TRBD1 (6 bases). The sample consisted of PBMCs or a T cell subset sorted from them (not recorded which). The TCR comes from an adult woman who had mild COVID-19 (a few samples of this study predate the infection). Cell type and time point are not known. In DNA form, the CDR3 reads TGTGCCATCAGAGACCTTACAGGGAGCTCCTACAATGAGCAGTTCTTC. Its translation: CAIRDLTGSSYNEQFF.